The entry that follows covers one T cell receptor (beta chain) sequence. This specimen belongs to a study of OX40 agonist ivuxolimab in advanced cancers. Turning to the study itself: Dosing consisted of intravenous ivuxolimab at 0.01 to 10 mg/kg every 2 weeks. Three patients, one with hepatocellular carcinoma and two with cutaneous melanoma, responded partially.

Germline V CDR1 and CDR2: ENHRY, SYGVKD. Trimming took 4 bases from V and 2 from J; bases not matched to a gene: 2. The CDR3 runs to 13 residues. Generated by immunoSEQ multiplex PCR, the TCRdb table keeps only in-frame clones and is missing some. This sample has around 40,000 clones, with 65% to 90% found just once. The origin of this receptor is an adult with an advanced solid tumor such as melanoma, head and neck, liver or kidney cancer. The chain links TRBV10-3 to TRBJ2-7; 7 bases map to TRBD1. This material consisted of CD4+ or CD8+ T cells sorted from blood, taken in a trial of the OX40 agonist ivuxolimab. In nucleotides, the CDR3 is TGTGCCATCAGTGCCGGACAGGCCTACGAGCAGTACTTC. Encoded protein: CAISAGQAYEQYF.